Below, 21 T cell receptor beta chains from the same sample are listed, as sequenced in a study of blood T cell repertoires in COVID-19. Produced via immunoSEQ multiplex PCR; TCRdb's table is partial and in-frame only. The sample has around 30,000 clones, 75% to 85% seen once; the top ten hold more than 6.5%. The sequencing sample was made of peripheral blood. These receptors were collected from a man between 60 and 75 years old with active COVID-19.

This rearrangement joins TRBV6-1 to TRBJ1-5; tentatively, D is TRBD1 (5 bases). The CDR3 sequence is 17 residues long. CDR1 MNHNS and CDR2 SASEGT come from the germline V gene. The ends were cut back, 3 bases at V and 0 bases at J, with 15 bases in the middle. The CDR3 nucleotides read TGTGCCAGCAGTGACAGGGTAGGAGCTAATAGCAATCAGCCCCAGCATTTT. Its translation: CASSDRVGANSNQPQHF.

V is TRBV15 and J is TRBJ2-1, with TRBD2 identical over 10 bases. J was trimmed by 1 base and V by 0 bases; bases with no gene match: 12. The CDR3 length is 20 residues. Looked up from germline, CDR1 is LNHNV and CDR2 is YYDKDF (reference sequence). DNA for the CDR3: TGTGCCACCAGCAGAGAGAAGGGGGCTAGCGGGAGTAGGTCCTACAATGAGCAGTTCTTC. Protein product: CATSREKGASGSRSYNEQFF.

The V call is TRBV9, the J call TRBJ1-1; tentatively, D is TRBD1 (6 bases). CDR3 length: 14 amino acids. V gave up 4 bases and J gave up 1 base, with 11 bases separating them. Germline lookup yields CDR1 SGDLS and CDR2 YYNGEE. The CDR3 region is CASSPWTENTEAFF. DNA for the CDR3: TGTGCCAGCAGCCCATGGACAGAGAACACTGAAGCTTTCTTT.

This chain joins TRBV19 and TRBJ2-5; tentatively, D is TRBD1 (6 bases). Trimming removed 6 bases from V and 4 bases from J, with 12 bases in between. CDR3 length: 13 residues. Germline CDR1 is LNHDA and CDR2 is SQIVND (reference sequence). The CDR3 DNA is TGTGCCAGTAGCCTCAGGGGATTAGAGACCCAGTACTTC. As protein: CASSLRGLETQYF.

The chain recombines TRBV5-4 with TRBJ2-7; D perhaps matches TRBD2 (6 bases). The V end was cut by 4 bases, the J end by 6 bases, with 14 bases between. The CDR3 has 13 amino acids. CDR1 and CDR2 (germline): SGHNT, YYREEE (reference sequence). This chain's CDR3 is CASSPTSSPEQYF. DNA for the CDR3: TGTGCCAGCAGCCCGACTAGTTCTCCCGAGCAGTACTTC. The variable domain in full, with the rest retrieved from reference TRBV5-4 and TRBJ2-7, is ETGVTQSPTHLIKTRGQQVTLRCSSQSGHNTVSWYQQALGQGPQFIFQYYREEENGRGNFPPRFSGLQFPNYSSELNVNALELDDSALYLCASSPTSSPEQYFGPGTRLTVT.

This rearrangement joins TRBV3-1 (or the pseudogene TRBV3-2) to TRBJ1-2, with 8 bases that match TRBD1. The V gene's germline CDR1 is LGHDT and CDR2 YNNKEL (reference sequence). V gave up 3 bases and J gave up 6 bases; unmatched junction bases: 3. The CDR3 runs 13 residues. The CDR3 spells CASSHGQGHGYTF. CDR3 sequence (DNA): TGTGCCAGCAGCCATGGACAGGGTCATGGCTACACCTTC.

The chain recombines TRBV28 with TRBJ2-1; D gene ambiguous. Germline V CDR1 and CDR2: MDHEN, SYDVKM. Trimming removed 1 base from V and 7 bases from J, with 14 bases in between. CDR3 length: 15 amino acids. The CDR3 DNA follows: TGTGCCAGCAGTTTATCTCCCCTTACGGGTAATGAGCAGTTCTTC. This codes for CASSLSPLTGNEQFF.

This clone has more than one count but fewer than ten. The gene calls are TRBV2 and TRBJ1-6; 7 positions agree with TRBD1. V was pared by 4 bases and J by 12 bases, with 9 bases of the junction left unmatched. The CDR3 length is 14 residues. Germline V CDR1 and CDR2: SNHLY, FYNNEI. The CDR3 nucleotides read TGTGCCAGCAGTGGTCGGACAGGTGGAGGACCCCTCCACTTT. Protein product: CASSGRTGGGPLHF.

The chain carries TRBV6-5 and TRBJ2-1; TRBD2 might be the D (5 bases). Between the trimmed V and J ends, which lost 8 bases and 7 bases, there was a span of 12 bases. The V gene's germline CDR1 is MNHEY and CDR2 SVGAGI. The CDR3 extends over 12 amino acids. CDR3 amino acids: CASLDPGNEQFF. As DNA, the CDR3 is TGTGCCAGCCTAGACCCGGGGAATGAGCAGTTCTTC.

The rearrangement uses TRBV5-6 and TRBJ2-1; 10 bases map to TRBD2. J lost 5 bases, V lost 4 bases, and 12 bases had no gene match. Germline CDR1 SGHDT, CDR2 YYEEEE. The CDR3 runs 17 residues. CDR3 sequence (DNA): TGTGCCAGCAGCGCGCTTGATCGACTAGCGGGTAACAATGAGCAGTTCTTC. Protein: CASSALDRLAGNNEQFF.

This rearrangement joins TRBV5-1 to TRBJ1-2, with D unresolved. This CDR3 contains 15 residues. Between the trimmed V and J ends, which lost 0 bases and 7 bases, there was a span of 16 bases. Germline CDR1 and CDR2: SGHRS and YFSETQ. In nucleotides, the CDR3 is TGCGCCAGCAGCTTGGACATAAGAGGATACTCTGGCTACACCTTC. Its translation is CASSLDIRGYSGYTF.

The chain is built from TRBV6-5 and TRBJ1-5; D is perhaps TRBD1 (6 bases). This CDR3 has 15 amino acids. V gave up 6 bases and J gave up 0 bases, with 12 bases separating them. Germline V gene lookup returns CDR1 MNHEY and CDR2 SVGAGI. The CDR3 nucleotides are TGTGCCAGCAGCCCAACAGGGAGTAGCAATCAGCCCCAGCATTTT. Translated, it gives CASSPTGSSNQPQHF.

The CDR3 region has the DNA TGTGCCAGCAGTCACGGGATCCAGAGGGTCAATGAGCAGTTCTTC. Translating gives CASSHGIQRVNEQFF. V is TRBV6-6 and J is TRBJ2-1, with D maybe TRBD2 (5 bases). Germline V gives CDR1 MNHNY, CDR2 SVGAGI (reference sequence). Between the trimmed V and J ends, which lost 5 bases and 6 bases, there was a span of 17 bases. This CDR3 has 15 amino acids.

J is TRBJ2-5 and V is TRBV5-4, with TRBD2 matching over 7 bases. The germline gives CDR1 SGHNT, CDR2 YYREEE (reference sequence). After removal of 4 bases from V and 5 bases from J, the junction contained 8 bases not matched to a gene. CDR3 length: 14 residues. The CDR3 spells CASSGEGKWETQYF. CDR3 nucleotides: TGTGCCAGCAGCGGGGAGGGGAAATGGGAGACCCAGTACTTC.

The rearrangement links TRBV7-8 to TRBJ2-3, with D maybe TRBD2 (6 bases). Germline V gene lookup returns CDR1 SGHVS and CDR2 FQNEAQ. Trimming took off 5 bases at V and 0 bases at J, with 12 bases between the two ends. The CDR3 consists of 15 residues. CDR3 bases: TGTGCCAGCAGCCCAAGCGGGCCCAGCACAGATACGCAGTATTTT. Its protein is CASSPSGPSTDTQYF.

This clone was observed once. The chain employs TRBV19 and TRBJ2-1; TRBD1 aligns across 7 bases. Per the germline V gene, CDR1 is LNHDA and CDR2 is SQIVND (reference sequence). This CDR3 comprises 15 residues. The trim removed 5 bases at V and 1 base at J, leaving 5 bases unmatched. The CDR3 is CASSRGGQSYNEQFF. Written as DNA, the CDR3 is TGTGCCAGTAGTCGAGGGGGCCAATCCTACAATGAGCAGTTCTTC.

The V and J genes are TRBV10-3 and TRBJ1-4; D gene uncertain. This CDR3 spans 13 amino acids. The germline V and J ends were trimmed by 7 bases and 0 bases, with 6 bases remaining between them. Germline-derived CDR1 and CDR2 are ENHRY and SYGVKD. The CDR3 loop reads CAINSATNEKLFF. CDR3 bases: TGTGCCATCAATTCCGCAACTAATGAAAAACTGTTTTTT.

The chain joins TRBV18 to TRBJ1-2, with D unclear. The CDR3 sequence is 14 residues long. The germline V gene has CDR1 KGHSH and CDR2 LQKENI. The germline V and J ends were trimmed by 5 bases and 4 bases, with 14 bases remaining between them. CDR3 sequence (DNA): TGTGCCAGCTCATCCCCTCCCCTGGCCTATGGCTACACCTTC. Protein sequence: CASSSPPLAYGYTF.

This rearrangement joins TRBV4-1 to TRBJ2-1, with TRBD2 identical over 10 bases. In germline, CDR1 is MGHRA, CDR2 YSYEKL. Trimming cost V 0 bases and J 7 bases; bases outside gene matches: 6. The CDR3 runs 16 residues. The CDR3 is CASSQDSSGSSNEQFF. The CDR3 bases are TGCGCCAGCAGCCAAGATTCTAGCGGGAGTTCGAATGAGCAGTTCTTC.

The chain uses TRBV24-1 and TRBJ2-3, with 9 positions matching TRBD2. The CDR3 covers 18 residues. The J segment lost 4 bases and the V segment lost 0 bases, leaving 10 bases of the junction unmatched. CDR1 is KGHDR and CDR2 is SFDVKD in the germline V gene. This CDR3 is CATSDLGTSSTRSDTQYF. For the CDR3, the DNA is TGTGCCACCAGTGATTTGGGGACTAGCAGCACCCGGTCAGATACGCAGTATTTT.

The chain uses TRBV27 and TRBJ2-7; 7 nucleotides align to TRBD2. The CDR3 extends over 15 amino acids. J was trimmed by 3 bases and V by 0 bases; bases with no gene match: 5. Germline V lookup: CDR1 MNHEY, CDR2 SMNVEV (reference sequence). The CDR3 nucleotides are TGTGCCAGCAGTTTATCCGGGACTACCCACTACGAGCAGTACTTC. Protein sequence: CASSLSGTTHYEQYF.